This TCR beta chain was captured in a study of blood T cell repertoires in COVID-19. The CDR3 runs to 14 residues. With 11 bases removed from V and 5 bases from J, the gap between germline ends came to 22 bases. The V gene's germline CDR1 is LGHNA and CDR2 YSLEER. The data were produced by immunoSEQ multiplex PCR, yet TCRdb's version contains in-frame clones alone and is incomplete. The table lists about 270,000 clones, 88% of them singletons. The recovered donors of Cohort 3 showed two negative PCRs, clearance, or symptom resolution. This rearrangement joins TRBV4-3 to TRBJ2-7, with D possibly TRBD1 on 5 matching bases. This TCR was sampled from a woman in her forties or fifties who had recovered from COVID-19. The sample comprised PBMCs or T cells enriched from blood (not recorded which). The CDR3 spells CARRRQGEGDEQYF. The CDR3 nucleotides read TGCGCCCGCCGCCGACAAGGGGAAGGAGACGAGCAGTACTTC.